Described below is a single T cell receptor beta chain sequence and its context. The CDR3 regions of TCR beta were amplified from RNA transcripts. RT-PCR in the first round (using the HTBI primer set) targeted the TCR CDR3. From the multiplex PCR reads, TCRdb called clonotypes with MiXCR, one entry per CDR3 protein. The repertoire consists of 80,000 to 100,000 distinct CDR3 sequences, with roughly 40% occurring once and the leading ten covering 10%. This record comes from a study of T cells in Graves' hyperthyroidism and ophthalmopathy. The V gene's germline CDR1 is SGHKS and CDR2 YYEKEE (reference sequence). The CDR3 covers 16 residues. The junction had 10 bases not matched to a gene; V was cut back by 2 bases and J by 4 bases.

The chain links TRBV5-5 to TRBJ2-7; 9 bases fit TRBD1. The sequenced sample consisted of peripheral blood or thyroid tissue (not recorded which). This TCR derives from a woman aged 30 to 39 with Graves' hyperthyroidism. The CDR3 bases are TGTGCCAGCAGCTTTTTGGAGGGGACAGGGACGTACGAGCAGTACTTC. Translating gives CASSFLEGTGTYEQYF.